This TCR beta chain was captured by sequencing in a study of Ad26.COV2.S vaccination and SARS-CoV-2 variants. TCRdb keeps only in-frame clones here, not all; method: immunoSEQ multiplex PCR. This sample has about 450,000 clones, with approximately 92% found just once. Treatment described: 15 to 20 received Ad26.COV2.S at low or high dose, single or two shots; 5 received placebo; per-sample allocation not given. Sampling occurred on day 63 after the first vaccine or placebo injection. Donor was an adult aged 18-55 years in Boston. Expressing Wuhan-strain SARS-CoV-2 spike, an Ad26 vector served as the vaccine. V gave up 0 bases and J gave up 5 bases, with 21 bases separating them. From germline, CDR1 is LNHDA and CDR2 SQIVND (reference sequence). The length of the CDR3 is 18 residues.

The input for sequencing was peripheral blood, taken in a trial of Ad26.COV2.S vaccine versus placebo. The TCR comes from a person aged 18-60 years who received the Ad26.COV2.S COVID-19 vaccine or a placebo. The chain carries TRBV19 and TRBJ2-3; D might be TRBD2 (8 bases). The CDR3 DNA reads TGTGCCAGTAGTATAGAGGGGGCAAGGGGGCTAGCGGGAGATACGCAGTATTTT. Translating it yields CASSIEGARGLAGDTQYF.